This T cell receptor (beta chain) appears in the sequencing data of a study of regulatory T cells in long-lasting Graves disease. Whole-study results and caveats: Newly diagnosed Graves' patients had higher TCR diversity than persistent ones. Gene preferences differed: TRBV28, TRBJ1-2, TRBJ2-5 in persistent cases.

The sample holds many counts of this clonotype. Its cognate antigen is unknown. iRepertoire HTBI primers and Arm-PCR of CDR3 regions built TCR beta libraries. TCRdb independently ran MiXCR on the multiplex PCR reads; one entry per CDR3 protein. The table includes fewer than 600,000 distinct CDR3 sequences, approximately 23% detected once. The CDR3 covers 16 residues. The germline CDR1 and CDR2 sequences are SNHLY and FYNNEI. The V and J ends lost 8 bases and 5 bases, in that order; junction bases with no gene match: 14. The time point: persistent/refractory GD, antithyroid drugs over 5 years with positive TRAb. Researchers made the TCR library from RNA that was extracted from PBMCs.

The sequencing here drew on peripheral blood mononuclear cells (PBMCs), taken when the disease was refractory, from a patient treated with antithyroid drugs. This sequence joins TRBV2 and TRBJ1-1, with 10 nucleotides matching TRBD1. This receptor was identified in a female donor with Graves disease. CDR3 coding DNA: TGTGCCAGCCAAATCCTGGCAGGGGACAGGGGTACTGAAGCTTTCTTT. Amino acid sequence: CASQILAGDRGTEAFF.